Sequencing of this TCR beta chain was carried out in a study of T cell clusters in autoimmune cytopenias. Findings and caveats of the study: Clustering suggested that physiological T cell clusters were missing in primary autoimmune cytopenia patients. Active autoimmune hepatitis patients had approximately 3.2-fold fewer exclusive TRB clusters than healthy donors. No experiment has yet validated the function of the T cell clusters defined in silico. TRB repertoire shifts in secondary cytopenia and chronic lymphocytic leukemia mostly reflected lymphoma, not autoimmunity.

One tube held mixed TRB-A and TRB-B primer pools for touch-down PCR. TCRdb re-called the multiplex PCR reads; every CDR3 protein appears as one record, without DNA. The table for this sample gives 3,500 to 4,000 distinct CDR3 sequences. CDR1 is SGHKS, CDR2 YYEKEE, per germline (reference sequence). CDR3 length: 12 amino acids. Each sample's input was roughly 230 ng genomic DNA, some 40,000 genome equivalents. Points on this clonotype: What it binds is not known.

This clonotype was obtained from a human donor with an autoimmune cytopenia or autoimmune hepatitis (not recorded which). The sequencing input was peripheral blood. The V and J genes are TRBV5-5 and TRBJ1-3; no DNA is available, so the TRBD1 call from TCRdb remains unchecked. CDR3: CASSTRQNTIYF.